The 14 T cell receptor beta chains listed next were all sequenced from one sample in a study of human T cells and chemical hapten exposure. Using its own MiXCR run on the RACE reads, TCRdb lists one record per CDR3 protein. The sample carries more than 70,000 distinct CDR3 sequences, just under 9% recorded once. Time point of the sample: healthy volunteer bleed at 2 weeks. The total RNA was obtained from whole blood that was not fractionated. Material: whole blood. The receptors here all came from a female donor in good health. Some clones in this sample may be carry-over from other donors' samples.

This clonotype was recorded many times. The J gene is TRBJ2-1, the V gene TRBV4-1; 10 nucleotides match TRBD2. J gave up 14 bases and V 0 bases, and 13 bases lay outside the gene matches. This CDR3 region has 16 residues. The germline gives CDR1 MGHRA, CDR2 YSYEKL. The CDR3 region is CASSQDLGLAERREFF. The DNA of the CDR3 is TGCGCCAGCAGCCAAGATTTAGGACTAGCGGAGCGGAGGGAGTTCTTC.

The sample holds many counts of this clonotype. The rearrangement uses TRBV14 and TRBJ2-1, with 8 positions matching TRBD2. The CDR3 length is 14 residues. The V gene's germline CDR1 is SGHDN and CDR2 FVKESK. The V gene end was trimmed by 2 bases and the J gene end by 7 bases; junction bases not matched to a gene: 4. The CDR3: CASSQLGLGNEQFF. CDR3 bases: TGTGCCAGCAGCCAACTGGGACTAGGGAATGAGCAGTTCTTC.

This clonotype turned up a few times. The chain employs TRBV2 and TRBJ2-7; TRBD2 might be the D (6 bases). The length of the CDR3 is 15 residues. V lost 6 bases, J lost 4 bases, and 19 bases lay in between. Germline CDR1 SNHLY, CDR2 FYNNEI. The chain's CDR3 is CASRTGGAGRYEQYF. The CDR3 DNA reads as TGTGCCAGCAGAACGGGCGGGGCAGGGCGTTACGAGCAGTACTTC.

This clonotype was counted only a few times. The chain employs TRBV7-9 and TRBJ2-3, with D possibly TRBD2 on 5 matching bases. Germline CDR1 SEHNR, CDR2 FQNEAQ (reference sequence). Between the trimmed V and J ends, which lost 1 base and 6 bases, there was a span of 14 bases. This CDR3 is 15 amino acids long. CDR3 loop: CASSLGGRPLDTQYF. Here the CDR3 DNA reads TGTGCCAGCAGCTTAGGCGGGCGTCCTCTGGATACGCAGTATTTT.

The chain combines TRBV28 with TRBJ1-2; weak D call: TRBD1 (5 bases). Trimming shortened V by 2 bases and J by 0 bases, and 13 bases separated the two germline ends. CDR1 and CDR2 (germline): MDHEN, SYDVKM. This CDR3 is 16 amino acids long. The CDR3 protein is CASSLSGREANYGYTF. CDR3 in DNA: TGTGCCAGCAGTTTAAGCGGCAGGGAAGCTAACTATGGCTACACCTTC.

The chain couples TRBV29-1 to TRBJ2-7; D might be TRBD1 or TRBD2, each matching 6 bases. V dropped 7 bases and J dropped 4 bases, with 23 bases sitting between them. CDR3 size: 15 residues. The V gene's germline CDR1 is SQVTM and CDR2 ANQGSEA. In nucleotides, the CDR3 is TGCAGCGCCACCGGAGGGGGACAAAGAAGGTACGAGCAGTACTTC. Translation: CSATGGGQRRYEQYF.

The gene calls are TRBV7-8 and TRBJ2-2; TRBD2 agrees at 7 bases. The germline V gene has CDR1 SGHVS and CDR2 FQNEAQ. The CDR3 sequence is 15 residues long. The J segment lost 1 base and the V segment lost 7 bases, leaving 6 bases of the junction unmatched. The DNA for the CDR3 is TGTGCCAGCAAGCGGGGCAGAGTGAACACCGGGGAGCTGTTTTTT. Its protein product is CASKRGRVNTGELFF.

The chain is built from TRBV6-6 and TRBJ2-5; a weak D match, TRBD2 (5 bases). The CDR3 totals 13 residues. Germline loops: CDR1 MNHNY, CDR2 SVGAGI (reference sequence). Trimming pared 6 bases from V and 1 base from J, leaving 9 bases between. The CDR3 DNA reads TGTGCCAGCAGCTTTAGCGTCCAAGAGACCCAGTACTTC. It yields the protein CASSFSVQETQYF.

The chain employs TRBV4-3 and TRBJ1-4; D ambiguous. Germline V lookup: CDR1 LGHNA, CDR2 YSLEER. The CDR3 consists of 16 residues. Trimming took off 0 bases at V and 8 bases at J, with 16 bases between the two ends. The CDR3 is CASSQDGRAVSEKLFF. The CDR3 DNA follows: TGCGCCAGCAGCCAAGATGGAAGGGCAGTTAGCGAAAAACTGTTTTTT.

This clonotype was detected only a few times. This sequence joins TRBV11-2 and TRBJ2-2, with a possible D match to TRBD2 (6 bases). The CDR3 loop spans 16 amino acids. V was pared by 1 base and J by 9 bases, with 18 bases between. Germline-derived CDR1 and CDR2 are SGHAT and FQNNGV. The CDR3 reads CASSLGTLTSRRELFF. In nucleotides, the CDR3 is TGTGCCAGCAGCTTAGGGACCCTAACTAGCCGCAGGGAGCTGTTTTTT.

This clonotype has more than one count but fewer than ten. This chain uses TRBV4-1 with TRBJ2-1, with D perhaps given as TRBD1 or TRBD2 (6 bases each). The germline V gene encodes CDR1 MGHRA and CDR2 YSYEKL. CDR3 length equals 15 residues. V was shortened by 0 bases and J by 5 bases, with 11 bases between the two germline ends. In nucleotides, the CDR3 is TGCGCCAGCAGCCAAGACGGGGGCTTCCACAATGAGCAGTTCTTC. This codes for CASSQDGGFHNEQFF.

The chain uses TRBV27 and TRBJ2-1; D gene ambiguous. The germline V gene encodes CDR1 MNHEY and CDR2 SMNVEV (reference sequence). CDR3 size: 14 residues. V was cut by 5 bases and J by 2 bases, with 10 bases left in between. The CDR3 sequence: CASSPLTAYNEQFF. The DNA for the CDR3 is TGTGCCAGCAGTCCTCTTACGGCCTACAATGAGCAGTTCTTC.

This clonotype appeared a few times. The rearrangement uses TRBV2 and TRBJ2-3; D unclear. The length of the CDR3 is 14 residues. V shed 2 bases and J shed 2 bases, with 8 bases lying between them. Germline lookup yields CDR1 SNHLY and CDR2 FYNNEI. The CDR3 loop is CASSELGYTDTQYF. CDR3 nucleotide sequence: TGTGCCAGCAGTGAATTGGGTTACACAGATACGCAGTATTTT.

The V call is TRBV28, the J call TRBJ2-7; D is perhaps TRBD2 (5 bases). The CDR3 is 13 amino acids. CDR1 MDHEN and CDR2 SYDVKM come from the germline V gene. The germline V and J ends were trimmed by 6 bases and 0 bases, with 9 bases remaining between them. The CDR3 coding sequence is TGTGCCAGCAGGAGGGCCAGCTCCTACGAGCAGTACTTC. It encodes CASRRASSYEQYF.